These T cell receptor beta chains were read from a single sample in a study of T cells after yellow fever vaccination. TCRdb re-called the 5' RACE reads through MiXCR, storing one row per CDR3 protein. Of 250,000 to 350,000 distinct CDR3 sequences in the sample, roughly 4.3% were seen once. The source material was PBMCs, sampled 15 days after the yellow fever booster vaccination. Source of these receptors: a man between 18 and 29 years old who received the YFV17D yellow fever vaccine. The CDR3 runs from the conserved cysteine through the conserved F or W. D genes are given only for firm matches. Some rows have no size entry. The others give once, few or many, or a class for an expanded clone.

>TRBD1|TRBV7-2|many|TRBJ1-2
CASSPGTGDYGYTF
TGTGCCAGCAGCCCTGGGACAGGGGATTATGGCTACACCTTC
>.|TRBV12-3/TRBV12-4|many|TRBJ1-1
CASRPRVLTPNTEAFF
TGTGCCAGCAGACCCAGGGTCCTTACGCCGAACACTGAAGCTTTCTTT
>TRBD1|TRBV6-2/TRBV6-3|.|TRBJ2-4
CASTQTGGNIQYF
TGTGCCAGCACCCAGACAGGGGGGAACATTCAGTACTTC
>.|TRBV5-1|few|TRBJ1-5
CASSSTPADQPQHF
TGCGCCAGCAGCTCTACACCCGCGGATCAGCCCCAGCATTTT
>.|TRBV29-1|many|TRBJ1-2
CSVEGGANYGYTF
TGCAGCGTTGAAGGGGGGGCTAACTATGGCTACACCTTC
>TRBD1|TRBV20-1|.|TRBJ2-5
CSARQGAGETQYF
TGCAGTGCTAGGCAGGGGGCAGGAGAGACCCAGTACTTC
>TRBD1|TRBV2|many|TRBJ1-5
CASSYRGRGRVQPQHF
TGTGCCAGCAGTTACCGCGGCAGGGGGCGCGTTCAGCCCCAGCATTTT
>TRBD2|TRBV29-1|many|TRBJ2-3
CSVETSFPDTQYF
TGCAGCGTGGAGACTAGCTTCCCAGATACGCAGTATTTT
>.|TRBV18|many|TRBJ1-1
CASSTGQTEAFF
TGTGCCAGCTCTACCGGACAGACTGAAGCTTTCTTT
>.|TRBV12-3/TRBV12-4|.|TRBJ1-1
CASSSGLHTEAFF
TGTGCCAGCAGTTCGGGACTGCACACTGAAGCTTTCTTT
>TRBD1|TRBV9|many|TRBJ2-3
CASSPGQGNTDTQYF
TGTGCCAGCAGCCCAGGACAGGGGAACACAGATACGCAGTATTTT